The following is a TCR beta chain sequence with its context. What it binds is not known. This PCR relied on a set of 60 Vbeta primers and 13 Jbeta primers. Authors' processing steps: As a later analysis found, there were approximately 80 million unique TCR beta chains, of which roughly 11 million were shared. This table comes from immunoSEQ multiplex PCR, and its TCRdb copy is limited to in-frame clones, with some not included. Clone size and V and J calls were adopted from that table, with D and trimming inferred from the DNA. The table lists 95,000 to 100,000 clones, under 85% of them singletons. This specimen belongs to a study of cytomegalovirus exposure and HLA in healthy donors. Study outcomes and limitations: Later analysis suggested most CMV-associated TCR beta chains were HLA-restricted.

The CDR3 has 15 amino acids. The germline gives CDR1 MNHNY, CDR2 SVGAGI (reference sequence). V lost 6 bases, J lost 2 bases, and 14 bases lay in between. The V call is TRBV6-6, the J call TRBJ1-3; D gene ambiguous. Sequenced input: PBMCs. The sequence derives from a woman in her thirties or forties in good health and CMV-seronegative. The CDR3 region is CASSATEHPGNTIYF. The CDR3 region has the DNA TGTGCCAGCAGCGCAACTGAGCATCCTGGAAACACCATATATTTT.